This T cell receptor beta chain was found in a study of blood T cell repertoires in COVID-19. Study as a whole: Collection of acute and convalescent COVID-19 samples took place in the United States, Italy and Spain. The cDNA or gDNA used as material had been derived from T cells, B-cell-depleted T cells, or PBMCs.

This table comes from immunoSEQ multiplex PCR, and its TCRdb copy is limited to in-frame clones, with some not included. The sample includes 27,000 or so clones, about 91% seen only once; the top ten take roughly a sixth. This CDR3 has 14 amino acids. The germline V gene has CDR1 MNHNY and CDR2 SVGAGI (reference sequence). V was cut by 0 bases and J by 4 bases, with 10 bases left in between. This TCR derives from a human donor with active COVID-19. The donor label of this sample is uncertain. V gene TRBV6-6 combines with J gene TRBJ2-7; D is unresolved. The material sequenced was peripheral blood. The CDR3 region has the DNA TGTGCCAGCAGTTACTCGCACCCCGGGTACGAGCAGTACTTC. Encoded protein: CASSYSHPGYEQYF.